This T cell receptor beta chain emerged from a study of CD4 T cells in relation to SARS-CoV-2 and coronaviruses. Overall study: Crossreactive spike epitopes shared across donors were mapped to their HLA restriction.

Germline CDR1 is SGDLS and CDR2 is YYNGEE. V gave up 2 bases and J gave up 4 bases; unmatched junction bases: 4. This CDR3 is 14 amino acids long. In regard to this clone: Its antigen is still unknown.

The unexposed donors gave CD4+ T cells in 2011-2018, prior to COVID-19. The cells were cultured for about ten days before CD4+ T cells were isolated. Testing used SARS-CoV-2 S/N and four cold-coronavirus spikes on unexposed-donor CD4+ T cells, cells permitting. Fresh IL-2 medium replaced half the medium on days 3 and 7. Produced via immunoSEQ multiplex PCR; TCRdb's table is partial and in-frame only. The table includes some 16,000 clones, 82% detected once. Overall study results and limits: In around 60% of donors, memory CD4+ clonotypes crossrecognized SARS-CoV-2 and at least one common cold coronavirus spike.

Sequenced sample: CD4+ T cells from PBMCs, cultured in vitro. This clonotype was sampled from a human donor in good health. The gene calls are TRBV9 and TRBJ2-7; 9 positions match TRBD1. CDR3 region: CASSVGTGRYEQYF. The DNA of the CDR3 is TGTGCCAGCAGCGTCGGGACAGGGAGGTACGAGCAGTACTTC.